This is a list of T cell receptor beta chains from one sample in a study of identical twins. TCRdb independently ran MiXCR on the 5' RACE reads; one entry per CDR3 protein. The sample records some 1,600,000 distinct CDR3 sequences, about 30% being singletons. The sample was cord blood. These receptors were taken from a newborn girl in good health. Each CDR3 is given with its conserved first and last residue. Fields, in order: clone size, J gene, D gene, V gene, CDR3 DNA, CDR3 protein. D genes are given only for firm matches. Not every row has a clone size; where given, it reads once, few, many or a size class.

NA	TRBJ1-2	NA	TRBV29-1	TGCAGCTTTGTACGGGGGCCGTATGGCTACACCTTC	CSFVRGPYGYTF
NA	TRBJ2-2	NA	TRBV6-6	TGTGCCAGCAGTCATACCGGGACAAGACGCAACACCGGGGAGCTGTTTTTT	CASSHTGTRRNTGELFF
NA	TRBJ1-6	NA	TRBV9	TGTGCCAGCAGCCGGGCCGAGTTCTATAATTCACCCCTCCACTTT	CASSRAEFYNSPLHF
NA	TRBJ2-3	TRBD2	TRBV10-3	TGTGCCATCAGTGAGTCTAAGCGGGGGGCGACAGATACGCAGTATTTT	CAISESKRGATDTQYF
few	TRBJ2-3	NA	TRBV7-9	TGTGCCAGCAGCTTAGTCCCGGAGGGCACAGATACGCAGTATTTT	CASSLVPEGTDTQYF
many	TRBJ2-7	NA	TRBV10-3	TGTGCCACCTCAGGGGTAAGCGGCGAGCAGTACTTC	CATSGVSGEQYF
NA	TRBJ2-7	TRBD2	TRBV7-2	TGTGCCAGCAGCTTAGTTGGCCTAGCGGGGGGGTTACGCTCCTACGAGCAGTACTTC	CASSLVGLAGGLRSYEQYF
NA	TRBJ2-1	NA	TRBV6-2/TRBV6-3	TGTGCCAGCAGTCAACCTCCAGTAGGTGAGCAGTTCTTC	CASSQPPVGEQFF
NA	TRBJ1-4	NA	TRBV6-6	TGTGCCAGCGGGTTACAGGGCACTAATGAAAAACTGTTTTTT	CASGLQGTNEKLFF
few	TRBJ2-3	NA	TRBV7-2	TGTGCCAGCAGCCCACCGACAGCTAGCACAGATACGCAGTATTTT	CASSPPTASTDTQYF
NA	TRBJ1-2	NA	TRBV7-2	TGTGTCAGCAGCTTCTTACAGGGACGGGAAAGTGGCTACACCTTC	CVSSFLQGRESGYTF
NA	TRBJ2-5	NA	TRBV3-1	TGTGCCAGCAGCCAGGCCAAGGTGAATCAAGAGACCCAGTACTTC	CASSQAKVNQETQYF
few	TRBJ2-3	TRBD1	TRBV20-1	TGCAGTGCGCACCCGGGACAGGGGGCCACAGATACGCAGTATTTT	CSAHPGQGATDTQYF
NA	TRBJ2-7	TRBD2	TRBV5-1	TGCGCCAGCAGGTTGACTAGCGGGAACTACGAGCAGTACTTC	CASRLTSGNYEQYF
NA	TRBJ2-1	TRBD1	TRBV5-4	TGTGCCAGCAGCCGTACAGGGGACAATGAGCAGTTCTTC	CASSRTGDNEQFF
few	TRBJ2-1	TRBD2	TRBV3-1	TGTGCCAGCAGCCAAGAGGGGAGCGGGGGGCCTTACAATGAGCAGTTCTTC	CASSQEGSGGPYNEQFF
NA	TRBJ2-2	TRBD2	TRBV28	TGTGCCAGTAACCCTAGCGGGAGGTGGGCCGGGGAGCTGTTTTTT	CASNPSGRWAGELFF
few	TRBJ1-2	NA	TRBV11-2	TGTGCCAGCAGCATGACAGTGAGGTTAGGCTACACCTTC	CASSMTVRLGYTF
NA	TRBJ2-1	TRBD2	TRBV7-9	TGTACCAGCAGCCCAGCCTGGGACTACCTCTCCTACAATAAGCAGTTCTTC	CTSSPAWDYLSYNKQFF
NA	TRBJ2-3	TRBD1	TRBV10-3	TGTGCCATCAGTGAGAAAAGGGGGCACAATGAGCAGTATTTT	CAISEKRGHNEQYF
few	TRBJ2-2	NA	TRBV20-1	TGCAGTGCTAGAGGAGGGGCGAACACCGGGGAGCTGTTTTTT	CSARGGANTGELFF
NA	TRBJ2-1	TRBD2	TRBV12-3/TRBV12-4	TGTGCCAGCAGTAGACTAGCGGGGCTATACAATGTAGAGCACTTCTTC	CASSRLAGLYNVEHFF
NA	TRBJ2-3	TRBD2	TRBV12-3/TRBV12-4	TGTGCCAGCAGTTTGCAGGCTAGCGGGGGGGCAGATACGGAGTATTTT	CASSLQASGGADTEYF
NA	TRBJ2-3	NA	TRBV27	TGTGCCAGCAGTCGGGGGTCCCGAGATACGCAGTATTTT	CASSRGSRDTQYF
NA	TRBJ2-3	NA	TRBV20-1	TGCAGTGCTAGCGCCGTGGCTAGCGGCACAGATACGCAGTATTTT	CSASAVASGTDTQYF
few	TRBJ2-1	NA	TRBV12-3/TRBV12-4	TGTGCCAGCAGTTTACCCCCCTCAGGGGCGAGGTGGTACAATGAGCAGTTCTTC	CASSLPPSGARWYNEQFF
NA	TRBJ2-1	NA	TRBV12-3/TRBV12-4	TGTGCCAGCAGTCTACTAGGGGGGCCAGTGGGAGTCAATGAGCAGTTCTTC	CASSLLGGPVGVNEQFF
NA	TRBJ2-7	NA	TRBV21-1	TGTGCCAGCAGCCGGACGACAGGGAGCACCCACGAGCAGTACTTC	CASSRTTGSTHEQYF
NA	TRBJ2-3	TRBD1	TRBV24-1	TGTGCCACCAGTGCCCGGACAGGCCCCACAGATACGCAGTATTTT	CATSARTGPTDTQYF
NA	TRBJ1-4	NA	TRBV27	TGTGCCAGCCAGAAGCGATGGGTGGGTAATGAAAAACTGTTTTTT	CASQKRWVGNEKLFF
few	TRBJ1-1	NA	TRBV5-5	TGTGCCAGCAGCGCAGGTGGGAGACTGAACACTGAAGCTTTCTTT	CASSAGGRLNTEAFF
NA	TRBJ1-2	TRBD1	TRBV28	TGTGCCAGCATAACGGGACAGGGGGGGGGCTACACCTTC	CASITGQGGGYTF
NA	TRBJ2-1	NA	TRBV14	TGTGCCAGCAGCCAAGATCCCCGGGGGGCCAGGAGCTCCTACAATGAGCAGTTCTTC	CASSQDPRGARSSYNEQFF
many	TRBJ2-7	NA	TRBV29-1	TGCAGCGTGCACTCCGGGCTGAATTACGAGCAGTACTTC	CSVHSGLNYEQYF
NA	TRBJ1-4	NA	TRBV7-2	TGTGCCAGCAGCTTAACCCCAGGGAATCGGGAAAAACTGTTTTTT	CASSLTPGNREKLFF
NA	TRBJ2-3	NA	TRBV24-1	TGTGCCACCAGTGATTGGGAGGATACGCAGTATTTT	CATSDWEDTQYF
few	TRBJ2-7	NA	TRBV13	TGTGCCAGCAGCTGGTCTGTCTCAGGGGTCTACGAGCAGTACTTC	CASSWSVSGVYEQYF
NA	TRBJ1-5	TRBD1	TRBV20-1	TGCAGTGCTAGACCCGGGACAGGGTATAATCAGCCCCAGCATTTT	CSARPGTGYNQPQHF
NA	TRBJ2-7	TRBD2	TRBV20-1	TGCGGTGCCCTGGGACTAGCGGGGAACTCCTACGAGCAGTACTTC	CGALGLAGNSYEQYF
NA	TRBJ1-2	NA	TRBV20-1	TGCAGTGCTAGATTGGGGGGTGACTATGGCTACACCTTC	CSARLGGDYGYTF
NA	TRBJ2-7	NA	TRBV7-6	TGTGCCAGCAGCTTAAACGGAGGACACCCAAGCTCCTACAATGAGCAGTACTTC	CASSLNGGHPSSYNEQYF
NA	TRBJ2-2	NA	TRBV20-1	TGCAGTGTGGAAGGGCCAGGGAAGGGGACCGGGGAGCTGTTTTTT	CSVEGPGKGTGELFF
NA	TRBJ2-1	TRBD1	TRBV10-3	TGTGCCATCAGTGAGAGGGGACAGGGATCGAAAAATGAGCAGTTCTTC	CAISERGQGSKNEQFF
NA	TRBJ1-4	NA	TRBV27	TGTGCCAGCAGGGGATCGGTTGCAACTAATGAAAAACTGTTTTTT	CASRGSVATNEKLFF
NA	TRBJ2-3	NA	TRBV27	TGTGCCAGCAGGAGGGGTGTCAGGACAGATACGCAGTATTTT	CASRRGVRTDTQYF
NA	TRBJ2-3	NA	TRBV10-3	TGCGCCGGGGGGCACACAGATACGCAGTATTTT	CAGGHTDTQYF
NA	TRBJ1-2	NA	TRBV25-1	TGTGCCAGCAGCAAGGTGAACAGGAACTATGGCTACACCTTC	CASSKVNRNYGYTF
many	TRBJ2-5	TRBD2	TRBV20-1	TGCAGTGAGGAGAAAGCGGGAGGTCCAGAGACCCAGTACTTC	CSEEKAGGPETQYF
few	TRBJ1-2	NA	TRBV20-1	TGCAGTGCTAGAACGGCAGGAAACTATGGCTACACCTTC	CSARTAGNYGYTF
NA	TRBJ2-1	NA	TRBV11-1	TGTGCCAGCAGCTTAGAAGAGGGGCGAAATGAGCAGTTCTTC	CASSLEEGRNEQFF
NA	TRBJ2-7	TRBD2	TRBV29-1	TGCAGCGTTCCGGAGGGACTAGCAGAATTCAATGAGCAGTACTTC	CSVPEGLAEFNEQYF
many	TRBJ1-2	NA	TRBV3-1	TGTGCCAGCAGCCAACCCGACAGGAACTATGGCTACACCTTC	CASSQPDRNYGYTF
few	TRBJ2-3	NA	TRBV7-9	TGTGCCAGCAGTTCTTACAGGGGCACAGATACGCAGTATTTT	CASSSYRGTDTQYF
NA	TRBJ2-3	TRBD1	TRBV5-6	TGTGCCAGCAGCAAACGGACAGGGGGCGGCACAGATACGCAGTATTTT	CASSKRTGGGTDTQYF